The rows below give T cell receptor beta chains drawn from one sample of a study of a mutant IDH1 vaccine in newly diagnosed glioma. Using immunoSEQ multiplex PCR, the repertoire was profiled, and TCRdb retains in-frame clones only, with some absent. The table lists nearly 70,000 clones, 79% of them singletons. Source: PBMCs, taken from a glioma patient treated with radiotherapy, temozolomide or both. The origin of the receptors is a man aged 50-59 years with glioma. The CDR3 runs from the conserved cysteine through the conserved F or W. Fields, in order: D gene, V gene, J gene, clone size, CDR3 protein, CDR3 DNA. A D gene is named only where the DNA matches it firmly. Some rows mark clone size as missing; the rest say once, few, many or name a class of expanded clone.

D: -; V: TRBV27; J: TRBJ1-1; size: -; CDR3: CASSFSNSLNTEAFF; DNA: TGTGCCAGCAGTTTTTCAAACTCCCTGAACACTGAAGCTTTCTTT
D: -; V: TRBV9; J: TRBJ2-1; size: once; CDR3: CASSRDLEQFF; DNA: TGTGCCAGCAGCAGAGACCTCGAGCAGTTCTTC
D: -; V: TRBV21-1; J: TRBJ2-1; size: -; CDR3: CAAIRGGFNEQFF; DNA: TGTGCCGCGATTAGGGGAGGATTTAACGAGCAGTTCTTC
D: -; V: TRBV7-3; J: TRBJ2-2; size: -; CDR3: CASSLGYTGELFF; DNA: TGTGCCAGCAGCTTAGGGTACACCGGGGAGCTGTTTTTT
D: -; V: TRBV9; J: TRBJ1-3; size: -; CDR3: CASSPDIGNTIYF; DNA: TGTGCCAGCAGCCCCGACATTGGAAACACCATATATTTT
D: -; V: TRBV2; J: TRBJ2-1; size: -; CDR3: CASKEDGSSYNEQFF; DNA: TGTGCCAGCAAGGAAGACGGGAGCTCCTACAATGAGCAGTTCTTC
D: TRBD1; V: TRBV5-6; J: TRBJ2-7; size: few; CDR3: CASSFGGQGYEQYF; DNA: TGTGCCAGCAGCTTCGGCGGACAGGGCTACGAGCAGTACTTC
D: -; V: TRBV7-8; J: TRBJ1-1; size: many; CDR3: CASSLASRRNTEAFF; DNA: TGTGCCAGCAGCTTGGCTTCGCGCAGAAACACTGAAGCTTTCTTT
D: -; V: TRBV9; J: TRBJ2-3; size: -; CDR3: CASGEGTDTQYF; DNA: TGTGCCAGCGGGGAAGGGACAGATACGCAGTATTTT
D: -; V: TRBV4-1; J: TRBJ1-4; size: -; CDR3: CASSRNNLGRVEKLFF; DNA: TGCGCCAGCAGCCGAAATAACCTTGGGAGGGTGGAAAAACTGTTTTTT
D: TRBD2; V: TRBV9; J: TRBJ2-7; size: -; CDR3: CASSVSSGGASYEQYF; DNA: TGTGCCAGCAGCGTTTCCAGCGGGGGGGCCTCCTACGAGCAGTACTTC
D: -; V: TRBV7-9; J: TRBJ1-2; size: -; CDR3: CASSPLEGYTF; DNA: TGTGCCAGCAGCCCATTGGAAGGCTACACCTTC
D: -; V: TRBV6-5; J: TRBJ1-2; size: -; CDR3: CASSYSNPVDGYTF; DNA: TGTGCCAGCAGTTACTCGAATCCAGTGGATGGCTACACCTTC
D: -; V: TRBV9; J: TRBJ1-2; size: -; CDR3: CASSVEVPGRSNYGYTF; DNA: TGTGCCAGCAGCGTAGAGGTCCCTGGCAGGTCTAACTATGGCTACACCTTC
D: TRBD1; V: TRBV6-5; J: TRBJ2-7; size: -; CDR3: CASSYRGQGYEQYF; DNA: TGTGCCAGCAGTTATCGGGGACAGGGTTACGAGCAGTACTTC
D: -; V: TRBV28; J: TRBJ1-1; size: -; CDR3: CATKAGNTEAFF; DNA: TGTGCCACCAAAGCGGGTAACACTGAAGCTTTCTTT